This T cell receptor beta chain was observed in a study of CD8 T cells in ankylosing spondylitis. This clonotype has just a few counts. Generation of TCR beta libraries employed quantitative 5'-RACE incorporating molecular barcodes. TCRdb re-called the 5' RACE reads through MiXCR, storing one row per CDR3 protein. This repertoire shows under 200,000 distinct CDR3 sequences, 9.8% found once; its top ten account for around 15%. Germline V lookup: CDR1 SGHTA, CDR2 FQGNSA. Between the trimmed V and J ends, which lost 5 bases and 2 bases, there was a span of 16 bases. The CDR3 is 15 amino acids. This receptor was obtained from a female donor with ankylosing spondylitis or in good health (not recorded which). The sample was blood, either unsorted or a sorted T cell fraction (not recorded which). The chain uses TRBV7-2 and TRBJ2-7, with D possibly TRBD1 on 6 matching bases. The CDR3 DNA sequence: TGTGCCAGCAGCCCGGGACATCTGATGGCCTACGAGCAGTACTTC. Its protein product is CASSPGHLMAYEQYF.